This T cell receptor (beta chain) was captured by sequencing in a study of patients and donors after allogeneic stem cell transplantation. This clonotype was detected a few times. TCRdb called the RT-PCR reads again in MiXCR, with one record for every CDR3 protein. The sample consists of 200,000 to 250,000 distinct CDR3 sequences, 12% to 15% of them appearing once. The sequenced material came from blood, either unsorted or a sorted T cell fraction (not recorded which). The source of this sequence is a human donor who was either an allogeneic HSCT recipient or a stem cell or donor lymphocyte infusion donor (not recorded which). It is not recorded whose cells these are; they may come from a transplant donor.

In nucleotides, the CDR3 is TGCGCCAGCAGCTTCAGACAGCCGAACACTGAAGCTTTCTTT. Translation: CASSFRQPNTEAFF. The J gene is TRBJ1-1, the V gene TRBV5-1; D possibly corresponds to TRBD1 (5 bases). The V end lost 2 bases, the J end lost 1 base, and 9 bases lay between the germline ends. CDR1 is SGHRS, CDR2 YFSETQ, per germline. The CDR3 contains 14 residues.